This T cell receptor (beta chain) originates from a study of blood T cell repertoires in COVID-19. Study background: The samples span acute and convalescent COVID-19 from the United States, Italy and Spain.

This CDR3 contains 16 residues. Trimming at V came to 6 bases and at J to 0 bases, leaving 5 bases not matched to a gene. CDR1 is LNHDA and CDR2 is SQIVND in the germline V gene (reference sequence). Measured with immunoSEQ multiplex PCR; TCRdb has only the in-frame clones, and not every one. The sample yields approximately 56,000 clones, about 88% seen once. The chain uses TRBV19 and TRBJ2-1; 10 bases agree with TRBD2. The origin of this receptor is a woman aged 60 to 75 with COVID-19, enrolled during active disease. Material: peripheral blood. CDR3 DNA: TGTGCCAGTAGGAGGCTAGCGGGAGTCTCCTACAATGAGCAGTTCTTC. Translating it yields CASRRLAGVSYNEQFF.